The present TCR beta chain was sequenced within a study of blood T cells in healthy people across ages (dated by TCRdb to about 2015). Some background on the complete study: In model experiments, template switching captured about one uniquely barcoded TCR beta cDNA molecule for every two T cells. The donors were split into four age groups: young (average around 16 years), middle-aged (nearly 40), aged (more than 60) and long-lived (about 74). To avoid experimental bias, donors of different ages were spread randomly across the sequencing lanes. Using the same blood draw, the study looked at two additional independent replicas of 1 million unique cDNA reads for two donors, one aged 18 to 30 and the other aged 80 or older. The study measured age-related changes in TCR beta repertoire diversity using deep sequencing normalized with unique cDNA molecular identifiers.

Systemically healthy Caucasian individuals from Russia, some 38 in total and aged roughly 6 to 100 years, were included as donors. Each donor gave ten milliliters of peripheral blood, drawn into EDTA-treated Vacutainer tubes. Ficoll-Paque density-gradient centrifugation was used to isolate PBMCs, with at least 6 million per sample. Trizol reagent was used to extract total RNA from the PBMCs, yielding at least 5 micrograms per sample. The percentages of naive CD45RAhigh/CD27high T cells were determined by flow cytometry on a PBMC aliquot from every donor. The full study reports these points: Bulk unsorted PBMC profiling prevented conclusive comparison of naive and antigen-experienced compartments. Estimates of total diversity from one million sequenced T cells were regarded as lower bounds and underestimates. Compared with the aged group, the long-lived group had more naive CD4+ T cells, fewer expanded clones and increased TCR diversity, suggesting age selection. Observed TCR beta diversity per million T cells fell roughly linearly with age, and a significant reduction was already apparent by age roughly 40. A strong correlation was found between observed TCR beta diversity and the percentage of naive T cells measured by flow cytometry. Because donor CMV infection status was unknown, age-related changes in expanded clonotypes were potentially confounded.

Inclusive of the bounding cysteine and phenylalanine, the CDR3 is 12 residues long. Of the read, only the CDR3 DNA is kept; its 36 bases are in frame from base 1. V sheds 2 bases and J sheds 9 bases, leaving 10 bases between their ends. Taken from the germline V gene (reference sequence), the CDR1 and CDR2 loops are LGHDT and YNNKEL. Details on this clonotype: Its recognized antigen is unknown. A single base separates this from a much larger clone, so it may be a read error.

To prepare the library, 5' RACE was applied. Sequenced using an Illumina HiSeq 2500. The second PCR ran for about 6 to 12 cycles and used a J-beta primer mix along with a sample-barcoded 5' primer. A unique molecular identifier was introduced onto each TCR beta cDNA molecule by a template-switch 5' adaptor carrying 12 random nucleotides. At least 3 million CDR3-containing paired-end reads were obtained from each sample. First-strand cDNA synthesis was performed from all RNA using the Mint cDNA synthesis kit, with priming by a TRBC-specific oligonucleotide. After uracil-DNA glycosylase treatment, a first 18-cycle PCR used universal primers M1SS and BC2_uni_R on all cDNA. Turning to the authors' computational methods: Each sample was normalized by randomly selecting 1 million high-quality reads, each carrying a distinct molecular identifier. Instead of being binned into consensus sequences, reads with shared molecular identifiers were discarded. CDR3 identification, clonotype clustering and error correction used MiTCR with a Q25 quality threshold and the strictest error-elimination algorithm. Lower-bound total TCR beta diversity was estimated with a nonparametric unseen species model using Euler transformation. TCRdb reprocessing: public reads trimmed at Q25 with fastp, clones called with MiXCR, in-frame beta chains kept. Rows are unified per CDR3 protein, each entry keeping the most common DNA and genes. TCRdb's processing, not the study's, gives the V and J calls here. The sample table lists approximately 700,000 distinct CDR3 sequences, roughly 32% of them with a count of one. The ten largest clones capture just over 15% of the sample.

This TCR was recovered from a woman older than 75 in good health. Donor details come from another sample of the same person, matched by shared clones. Sequencing was done on a sample of blood. This chain is built from TRBV3-1 and TRBJ2-5; the best D guess is TRBD2, with 6 bases matching. The nucleotide sequence reads TGTGCCAGCAGCCAACCCCCGGGAGCCCAGTACTTC. Its translation is CASSQPPGAQYF.